These 22 T cell receptor beta chains were sequenced from one sample in a study of OX40 agonist ivuxolimab in advanced cancers. Measured with immunoSEQ multiplex PCR; TCRdb has only the in-frame clones, and not every one. The table lists more than 65,000 clones, just over 90% of them singletons. This specimen consisted of CD4+ or CD8+ T cells sorted from blood, obtained in a trial of the OX40 agonist ivuxolimab. Source of these receptors: an adult with an advanced solid tumor such as melanoma, head and neck, liver or kidney cancer.

In DNA, the CDR3 is TGTGCCAGCAGTTACTATGGGACAAGCTATGGCTACACCTTC. Translating gives CASSYYGTSYGYTF. J is TRBJ1-2 and V is TRBV6-5; maybe TRBD1 (6 bases). Looked up from germline, CDR1 is MNHEY and CDR2 is SVGAGI. Trimming removed 1 base at V and 4 bases at J, with 10 bases between. CDR3 length equals 14 residues.

V usage is TRBV29-1 and J usage is TRBJ2-1, with D possibly TRBD1 on 5 matching bases. V lost 5 bases to trimming and J lost 3 bases, with 11 bases between them. The germline V gene has CDR1 SQVTM and CDR2 ANQGSEA. CDR3 length equals 13 residues. CDR3 nucleotide sequence: TGCAGCGTTTGTCCAGGGATCTACAATGAGCAGTTCTTC. Translation gives CSVCPGIYNEQFF.

This chain uses TRBV7-8 with TRBJ2-3; D is undetermined. V was trimmed by 1 base and J by 4 bases, leaving 9 bases between them. This CDR3 region has 14 residues. Germline lookup yields CDR1 SGHVS and CDR2 FQNEAQ. CDR3: CASSLERRADTQYF. DNA of the CDR3: TGTGCCAGCAGCTTAGAAAGAAGAGCAGATACGCAGTATTTT.

The rearrangement joins TRBV5-6 to TRBJ1-2; maybe TRBD1 (5 bases). V was shortened by 4 bases and J by 0 bases, with 13 bases between the two germline ends. This CDR3 spans 15 amino acids. The germline V gene encodes CDR1 SGHDT and CDR2 YYEEEE. CDR3 protein: CASSGEWGTNYGYTF. The CDR3, as DNA: TGTGCCAGCAGCGGCGAGTGGGGGACTAACTATGGCTACACCTTC. The full variable domain, with the rest looked up from reference TRBV5-6 and TRBJ1-2, is DAGVTQSPTHLIKTRGQQVTLRCSPKSGHDTVSWYQQALGQGPQFIFQYYEEEERQRGNFPDRFSGHQFPNYSSELNVNALLLGDSALYLCASSGEWGTNYGYTFGSGTRLTVV.

The V and J genes are TRBV14 and TRBJ2-2; D is uncertain. V dropped 0 bases and J dropped 4 bases, with 12 bases sitting between them. The length of the CDR3 is 16 residues. Germline CDR1 is SGHDN and CDR2 is FVKESK. This CDR3 reads CASSQDKSYATGELFF. In DNA form, the CDR3 reads TGTGCCAGCAGCCAAGATAAGTCTTACGCCACCGGGGAGCTGTTTTTT.

This chain uses TRBV9 with TRBJ1-4; D call uncertain. V was trimmed by 0 bases and J by 5 bases, leaving 14 bases between them. Germline V gene data show CDR1 as SGDLS and CDR2 as YYNGEE. CDR3 length equals 16 residues. Here the CDR3 reads CASSVGGLDVNEKLFF. CDR3 nucleotide sequence: TGTGCCAGCAGCGTAGGGGGTCTTGACGTAAATGAAAAACTGTTTTTT.

The V gene is TRBV2, the J gene TRBJ2-5, with D possibly being TRBD1 (5 bases). Germline CDR1 and CDR2: SNHLY and FYNNEI. Between the trimmed V and J ends, which lost 5 bases and 3 bases, there was a span of 10 bases. This CDR3 contains 13 residues. The CDR3 region is CASSRGREETQYF. The CDR3 DNA is TGTGCCAGCAGTAGGGGCCGGGAAGAGACCCAGTACTTC. The complete variable domain, with remaining parts taken from reference TRBV2 and TRBJ2-5, reads EPEVTQTPSHQVTQMGQEVILRCVPISNHLYFYWYRQILGQKVEFLVSFYNNEISEKSEIFDDQFSVERPDGSNFTLKIRSTKLEDSAMYFCASSRGREETQYFGPGTRLLVL.

On this clone itself: Germline is not matched at one junction end, which may reflect a read error. J is TRBJ2-3 and V is TRBV27; 10 positions agree with TRBD2. In germline, CDR1 is MNHEY, CDR2 SMNVEV (reference sequence). This CDR3 has 14 residues. The CDR3 loop is CASVPSGSRDTQYF. Written as DNA, the CDR3 is TGTGCCAGCGTCCCTAGCGGGAGCAGAGATACGCAGTATTTT.

The J gene is TRBJ2-4, the V gene TRBV7-2; 9 positions agree with TRBD1. The CDR3 is 13 amino acids. The germline CDR1 and CDR2 sequences are SGHTA and FQGNSA. V trimming: 4 bases; J trimming: 15 bases; junction bases outside the gene matches: 10. This CDR3 is CASSSEYRGRLYF. CDR3 coding DNA: TGTGCCAGCAGCTCCGAATACAGGGGGCGCTTGTACTTC. Full variable domain (remainder filled in from reference TRBV7-2 and TRBJ2-4): GAGVSQSPSNKVTEKGKDVELRCDPISGHTALYWYRQSLGQGLEFLIYFQGNSAPDKSGLPSDRFSAERTGGSVSTLTIQRTQQEDSAVYLCASSSEYRGRLYFGAGTRLSVL.

The V call is TRBV10-3, the J call TRBJ2-6; tentatively, D is TRBD2 (5 bases). Germline CDR1 ENHRY, CDR2 SYGVKD. The germline V and J ends were trimmed by 4 bases and 2 bases, with 12 bases remaining between them. This CDR3 has 16 residues. CDR3 region: CAISAGMLAGANVLTF. The CDR3 DNA reads TGTGCCATCAGTGCCGGGATGCTAGCTGGGGCCAACGTCCTGACTTTC.

The chain is built from TRBV28 and TRBJ1-2; D is unresolved. The germline CDR1 and CDR2 sequences are MDHEN and SYDVKM. This CDR3 comprises 12 residues. The germline V and J ends were trimmed by 5 bases and 5 bases, with 9 bases remaining between them. The CDR3 is CASSGEKYGYTF. The CDR3 nucleotides are TGTGCCAGCAGTGGAGAGAAGTATGGCTACACCTTC.

The CDR3 DNA sequence: TGTGCCAGCAGTGACTCCCTGGGCTACGAGCAGTACTTC. Its translation: CASSDSLGYEQYF. This chain connects TRBV25-1 to TRBJ2-7; D gene uncertain. The ends were cut back, 3 bases at V and 3 bases at J, with 9 bases in the middle. The CDR3 consists of 13 residues. The germline V gene encodes CDR1 MGHDK and CDR2 SYGVNS.

This rearrangement joins TRBV7-9 to TRBJ1-1; the D gene is possibly TRBD1 (6 bases). Germline values: CDR1 SEHNR, CDR2 FQNEAQ (reference sequence). Trimming took off 3 bases at V and 1 base at J, with 15 bases between the two ends. The CDR3 is 16 residues long. CDR3 sequence (DNA): TGTGCCAGCAGCTTGTTTTCCGGGGGACAGAACACTGAAGCTTTCTTT. This translates into CASSLFSGGQNTEAFF.

Details on this clone: Other DNA sequences in the same sample also yield this CDR3. The V gene is TRBV10-3, the J gene TRBJ1-1; 10 bases match TRBD1. The CDR3 is made up of 18 amino acids. Per the germline V gene, CDR1 is ENHRY and CDR2 is SYGVKD. J was trimmed by 3 bases and V by 5 bases; bases with no gene match: 15. This CDR3 is CAISRRPGQGPRDTEAFF. The CDR3 coding sequence is TGTGCCATCAGTAGGAGACCGGGACAGGGGCCAAGGGACACTGAAGCTTTCTTT.

The CDR3: CASSVREGGVNEQFF. For the CDR3, the DNA is TGTGCCAGCAGCGTAAGAGAAGGAGGGGTCAATGAGCAGTTCTTC. The chain employs TRBV9 and TRBJ2-1; a possible D gene is TRBD2 (6 bases). CDR1 is SGDLS, CDR2 YYNGEE, per germline. V was clipped by 1 base and J by 6 bases, with 14 bases between them. The CDR3 is made up of 15 amino acids.

This clone was detected once. This sequence joins TRBV19 and TRBJ1-5; 7 bases are a match to TRBD1. This CDR3 comprises 15 residues. CDR1 is LNHDA, CDR2 SQIVND, per germline (reference sequence). V was clipped by 4 bases and J by 1 base; unmatched bases: 4. CDR3: CASSTRTGSNQPQHF. CDR3 DNA: TGTGCCAGTAGTACGAGGACAGGAAGCAATCAGCCCCAGCATTTT.

The chain employs TRBV7-8 and TRBJ1-1; 7 bases fit TRBD1. This CDR3 is built from 14 residues. Germline trimming cut 7 bases from V and 1 base from J; bases unmatched to any gene: 6. The germline V gene encodes CDR1 SGHVS and CDR2 FQNEAQ. As DNA, the CDR3 is TGTGCCAGCACTGGCAACAGGGGGAACACTGAAGCTTTCTTT. Translated, it gives CASTGNRGNTEAFF.

The rearrangement joins TRBV11-2 to TRBJ1-5; TRBD1 matches 9 bases. The J segment lost 6 bases and the V segment lost 5 bases, leaving 8 bases of the junction unmatched. Germline V CDR1 and CDR2: SGHAT, FQNNGV. CDR3 length: 15 residues. The CDR3 DNA reads as TGTGCCAGCAGCGTCGGACAGGGGAGATTTCAGCCCCAGCATTTT. This translates into CASSVGQGRFQPQHF.

V gene TRBV6-1 combines with J gene TRBJ2-2, with 11 bases that match TRBD2. The CDR3 length is 17 residues. Trimming cost V 0 bases and J 6 bases; bases outside gene matches: 6. Germline V CDR1 and CDR2: MNHNS, SASEGT. The CDR3 region is CASSEAPLAGVPGELFF. The CDR3 coding sequence is TGTGCCAGCAGTGAAGCCCCACTAGCGGGAGTGCCCGGGGAGCTGTTTTTT.

The CDR3 loop is CSAFEGNEQFF. The CDR3 DNA reads TGCAGCGCTTTCGAGGGCAATGAGCAGTTCTTC. The rearrangement uses TRBV29-1 and TRBJ2-1; TRBD2 might be the D (5 bases). Trimming cost V 7 bases and J 6 bases, with 10 bases left between them. The CDR3 covers 11 residues. The V gene's germline CDR1 is SQVTM and CDR2 ANQGSEA.

The V and J genes are TRBV10-2 and TRBJ1-2; 7 bases line up with TRBD1. The V segment lost 5 bases and the J segment 4 bases; nucleotides outside the gene matches: 4. The CDR3 extends over 13 amino acids. Germline values: CDR1 WSHSY, CDR2 SAAADI. As DNA, the CDR3 is TGCGCCAGCAGTCTAGACAGGGCCTATGGCTACACCTTC. It specifies CASSLDRAYGYTF.

The rearrangement links TRBV4-2 to TRBJ2-6; no firm D call. Germline CDR1 reads LGHNA; CDR2 reads YNFKEQ. The CDR3 sequence is 18 residues long. Trimming cost V 1 base and J 1 base, with 14 bases left between them. The CDR3 loop is CASSQASKTNSGANVLTF. The CDR3 nucleotides read TGTGCCAGCAGCCAAGCCTCAAAAACAAATTCTGGGGCCAACGTCCTGACTTTC.